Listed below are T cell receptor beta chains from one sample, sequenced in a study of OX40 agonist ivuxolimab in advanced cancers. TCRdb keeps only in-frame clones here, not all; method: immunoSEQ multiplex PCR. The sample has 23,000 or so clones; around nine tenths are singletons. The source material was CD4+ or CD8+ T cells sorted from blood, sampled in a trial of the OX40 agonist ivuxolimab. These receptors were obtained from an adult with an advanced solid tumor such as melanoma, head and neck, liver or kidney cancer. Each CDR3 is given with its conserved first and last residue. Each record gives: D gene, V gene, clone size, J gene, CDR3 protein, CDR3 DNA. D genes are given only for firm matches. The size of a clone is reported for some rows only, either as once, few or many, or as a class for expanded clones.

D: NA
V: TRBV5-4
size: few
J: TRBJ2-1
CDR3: CASSQDFHNEQFF
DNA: TGCGCCAGCAGCCAAGATTTTCATAATGAGCAGTTCTTC

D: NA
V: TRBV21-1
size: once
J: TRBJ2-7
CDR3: CASSTRLAGGDYEQYF
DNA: TGTGCCAGCAGCACCAGACTAGCGGGAGGTGACTACGAGCAGTACTTC

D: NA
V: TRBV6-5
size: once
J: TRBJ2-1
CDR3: CASSYSREWNEQFF
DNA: TGTGCCAGCAGTTACAGTCGGGAGTGGAATGAGCAGTTCTTC

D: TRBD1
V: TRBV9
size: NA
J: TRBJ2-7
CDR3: CASSLEGQSSYEQYF
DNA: TGTGCCAGCAGCTTAGAGGGACAGAGCTCCTACGAGCAGTACTTC

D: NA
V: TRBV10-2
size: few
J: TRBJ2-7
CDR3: CATQGGGYEQYF
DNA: TGCGCCACCCAAGGAGGGGGCTACGAGCAGTACTTC

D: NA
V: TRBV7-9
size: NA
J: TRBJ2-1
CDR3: CASSPPVRAIPYYVFF
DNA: TGTGCCAGCAGCCCCCCCGTTCGGGCTATCCCCTACTACGTGTTCTTC

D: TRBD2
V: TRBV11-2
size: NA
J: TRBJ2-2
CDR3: CASSGLAENTGELFF
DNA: TGTGCCAGCAGCGGACTAGCGGAAAACACCGGGGAGCTGTTTTTT

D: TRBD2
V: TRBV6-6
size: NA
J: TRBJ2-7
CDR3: CASSPSGSIYEQYF
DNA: TGTGCCAGCAGTCCTAGCGGGAGTATTTACGAGCAGTACTTC

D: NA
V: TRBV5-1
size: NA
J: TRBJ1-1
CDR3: CASSLVLGRDTEAFF
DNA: TGCGCCAGCAGCTTGGTGCTTGGGCGCGACACTGAAGCTTTCTTT

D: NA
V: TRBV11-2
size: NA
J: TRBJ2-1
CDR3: CASSFTGFEGYEQFF
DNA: TGTGCCAGCAGCTTTACAGGGTTCGAGGGGTATGAGCAGTTCTTC

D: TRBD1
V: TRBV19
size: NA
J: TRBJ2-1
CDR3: CASNEGAVHYEQFF
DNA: TGTGCCAGTAACGAGGGGGCAGTGCACTATGAGCAGTTCTTC

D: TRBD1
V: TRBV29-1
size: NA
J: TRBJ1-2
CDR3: CSALLTGDSYGYTF
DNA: TGCAGCGCTCTACTGACAGGGGATTCCTATGGCTACACCTTC

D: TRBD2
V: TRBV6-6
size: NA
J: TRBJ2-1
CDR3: CASSYRSGRANEQFF
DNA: TGTGCCAGCAGTTACCGTAGCGGGAGGGCTAATGAGCAGTTCTTC

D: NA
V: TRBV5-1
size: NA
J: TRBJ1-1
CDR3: CASSLDPLGEAFF
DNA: TGCGCCAGCAGCTTGGACCCGTTGGGTGAAGCTTTCTTT

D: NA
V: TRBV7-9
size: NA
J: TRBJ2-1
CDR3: CASSLGVREQFF
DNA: TGTGCCAGCAGCTTAGGAGTCCGCGAGCAGTTCTTC

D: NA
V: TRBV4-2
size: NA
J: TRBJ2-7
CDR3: CASSVGGRIFTYEQYF
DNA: TGTGCCAGCAGCGTCGGTGGTAGGATCTTCACCTACGAGCAGTACTTC

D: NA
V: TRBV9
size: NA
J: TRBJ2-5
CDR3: CASSVEADYWSRETQYF
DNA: TGTGCCAGCAGCGTAGAAGCGGACTACTGGTCTCGGGAGACCCAGTACTTC

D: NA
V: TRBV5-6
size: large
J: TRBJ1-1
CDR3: CASSWELVGTEAFF
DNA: TGTGCCAGCAGCTGGGAACTGGTTGGCACTGAAGCTTTCTTT

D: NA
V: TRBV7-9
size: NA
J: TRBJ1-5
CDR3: CASSSVGSSNQPQHF
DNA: TGTGCCAGCAGCTCAGTAGGCAGCTCAAATCAGCCCCAGCATTTT

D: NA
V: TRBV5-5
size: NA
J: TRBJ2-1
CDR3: CASSQDFYNEQFF
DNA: TGCGCCAGCAGCCAAGACTTCTACAATGAGCAGTTCTTC

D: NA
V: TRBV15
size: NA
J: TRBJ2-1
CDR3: CATSKTPFGGSYYNEQFF
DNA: TGTGCCACCAGCAAAACCCCGTTCGGTGGGAGTTATTACAATGAGCAGTTCTTC

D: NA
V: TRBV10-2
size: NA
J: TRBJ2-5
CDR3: CASSFEGWETQYF
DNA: TGCGCCAGCAGTTTTGAGGGGTGGGAGACCCAGTACTTC

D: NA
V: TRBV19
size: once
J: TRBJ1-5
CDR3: CASSEYNQPQHF
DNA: TGTGCCAGTAGTGAGTACAATCAGCCCCAGCATTTT

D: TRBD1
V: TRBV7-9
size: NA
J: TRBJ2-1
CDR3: CASSRITTRGINEQFF
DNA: TGTGCCAGCAGCCGAATTACGACCAGGGGGATAAATGAGCAGTTCTTC

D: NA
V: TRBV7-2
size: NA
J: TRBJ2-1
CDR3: CASSQDFYNEQFF
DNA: TGCGCCAGCAGCCAAGACTTCTACAATGAGCAGTTCTTC

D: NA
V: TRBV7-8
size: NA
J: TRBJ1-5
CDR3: CASSSWLTGDNQPQHF
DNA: TGTGCCAGCAGCTCCTGGCTTACAGGAGACAATCAGCCCCAGCATTTT

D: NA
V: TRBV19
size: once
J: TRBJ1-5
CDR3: CASSSGNQPQHF
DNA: TGTGCCTCCTCCTCCGGCAATCAGCCCCAGCATTTT

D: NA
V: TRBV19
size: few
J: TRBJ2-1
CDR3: CASSIVSSPEQFF
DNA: TGTGCCAGTAGTATCGTTAGTAGCCCTGAGCAGTTCTTC

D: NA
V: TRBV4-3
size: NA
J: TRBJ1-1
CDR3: CASSQAGENTEAFF
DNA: TGCGCCAGCAGCCAAGCGGGGGAAAACACTGAAGCTTTCTTT